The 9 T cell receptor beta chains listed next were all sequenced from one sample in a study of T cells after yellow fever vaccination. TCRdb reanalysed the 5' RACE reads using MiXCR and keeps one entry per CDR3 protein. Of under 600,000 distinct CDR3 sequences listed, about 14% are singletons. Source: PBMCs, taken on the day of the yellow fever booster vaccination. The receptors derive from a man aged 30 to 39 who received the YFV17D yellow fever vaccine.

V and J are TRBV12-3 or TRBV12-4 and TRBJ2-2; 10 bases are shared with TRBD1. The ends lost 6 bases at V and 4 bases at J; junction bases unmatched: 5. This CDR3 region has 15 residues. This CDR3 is CASSWDRGVTGELFF. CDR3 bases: TGTGCCAGCAGCTGGGACAGGGGTGTCACCGGGGAGCTGTTTTTT.

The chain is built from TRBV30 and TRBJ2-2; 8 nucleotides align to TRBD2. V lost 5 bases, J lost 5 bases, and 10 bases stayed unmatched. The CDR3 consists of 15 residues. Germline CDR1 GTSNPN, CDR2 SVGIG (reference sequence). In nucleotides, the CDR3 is TGTGCCTGGGGGATAGCGGGGACTTGGACCGGGGAGCTGTTTTTT. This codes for CAWGIAGTWTGELFF.

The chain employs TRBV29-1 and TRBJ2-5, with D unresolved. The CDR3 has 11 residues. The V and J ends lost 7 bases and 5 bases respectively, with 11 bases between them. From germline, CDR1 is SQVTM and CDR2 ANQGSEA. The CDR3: CSARVRETQYF. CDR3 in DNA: TGCAGCGCAAGGGTGAGGGAGACCCAGTACTTC.

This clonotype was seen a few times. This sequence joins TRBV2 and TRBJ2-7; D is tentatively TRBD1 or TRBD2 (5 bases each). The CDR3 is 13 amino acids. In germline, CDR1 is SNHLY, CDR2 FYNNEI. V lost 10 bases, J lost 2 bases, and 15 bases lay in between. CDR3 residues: CATEGTVTYEQYF. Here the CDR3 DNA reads TGTGCCACCGAGGGGACGGTAACCTACGAGCAGTACTTC.

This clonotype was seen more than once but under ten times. For the CDR3, the DNA is TGCGCCAGCAGCCAAGAATTCCAGGGTAGTGGGGCCAACGTCCTGACTTTC. Its protein is CASSQEFQGSGANVLTF. The rearrangement links TRBV4-3 to TRBJ2-6, with D tentatively TRBD1 (5 bases). Germline CDR1 reads LGHNA; CDR2 reads YSLEER. The CDR3 has 17 residues. V dropped 0 bases and J dropped 3 bases, with 12 bases sitting between them.

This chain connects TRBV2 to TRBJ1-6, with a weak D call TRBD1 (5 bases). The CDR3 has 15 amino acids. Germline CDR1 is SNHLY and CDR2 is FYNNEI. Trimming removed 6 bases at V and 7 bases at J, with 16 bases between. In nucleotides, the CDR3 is TGTGCCAGCAGGGGCGGTCGGGGGGAGAATTCACCCCTCCACTTT. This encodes CASRGGRGENSPLHF.

In DNA, the CDR3 is TGTGCCAGCAGCCCCGGGCCCTTGGGCTATGGCTACACCTTC. Protein sequence: CASSPGPLGYGYTF. The rearrangement uses TRBV11-2 and TRBJ1-2; D is unclear. The germline V gene encodes CDR1 SGHAT and CDR2 FQNNGV. V was clipped by 5 bases and J by 4 bases, with 14 bases between them. CDR3 size: 14 residues.

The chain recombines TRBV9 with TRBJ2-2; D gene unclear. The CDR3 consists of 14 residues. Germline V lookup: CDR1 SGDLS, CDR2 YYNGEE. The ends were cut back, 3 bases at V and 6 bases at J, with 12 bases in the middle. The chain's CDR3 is CASSASPSPGELFF. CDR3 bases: TGTGCCAGCAGCGCCTCCCCTAGTCCCGGGGAGCTGTTTTTT. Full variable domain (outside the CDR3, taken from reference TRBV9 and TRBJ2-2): DSGVTQTPKHLITATGQRVTLRCSPRSGDLSVYWYQQSLDQGLQFLIQYYNGEERAKGNILERFSAQQFPDLHSELNLSSLELGDSALYFCASSASPSPGELFFGEGSRLTVL.

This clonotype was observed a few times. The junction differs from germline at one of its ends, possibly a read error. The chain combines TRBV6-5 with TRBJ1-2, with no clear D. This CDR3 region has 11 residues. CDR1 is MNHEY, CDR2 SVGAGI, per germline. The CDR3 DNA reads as TGTGCCAGCAGTTCCGACTGGACTCTTCTCTTC. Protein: CASSSDWTLLF.